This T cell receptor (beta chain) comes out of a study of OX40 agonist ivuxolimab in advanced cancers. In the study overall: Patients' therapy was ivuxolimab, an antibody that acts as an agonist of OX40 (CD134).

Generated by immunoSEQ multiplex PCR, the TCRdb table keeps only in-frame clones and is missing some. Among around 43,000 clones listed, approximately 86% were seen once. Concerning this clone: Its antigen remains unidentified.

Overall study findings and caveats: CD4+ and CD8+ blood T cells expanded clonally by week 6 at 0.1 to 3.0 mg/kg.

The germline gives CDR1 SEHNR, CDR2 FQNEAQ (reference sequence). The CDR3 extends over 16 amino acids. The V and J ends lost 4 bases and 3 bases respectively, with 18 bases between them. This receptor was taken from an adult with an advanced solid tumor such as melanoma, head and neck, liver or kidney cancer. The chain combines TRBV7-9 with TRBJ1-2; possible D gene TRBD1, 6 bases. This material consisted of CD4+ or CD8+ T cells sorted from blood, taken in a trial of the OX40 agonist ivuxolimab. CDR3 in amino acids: CASSSRQAEFYYGYTF. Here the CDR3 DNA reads TGTGCCAGCAGCTCCCGACAGGCTGAGTTCTACTATGGCTACACCTTC.